This T cell receptor beta chain was retrieved from a study of blood T cell repertoires in COVID-19. Study-level background: Sites in the United States, Italy and Spain provided acute and convalescent COVID-19 samples. Sample material is recorded as cDNA or gDNA derived from T cells, B-cell-depleted T cells, or PBMCs.

After removal of 4 bases from V and 5 bases from J, the junction contained 3 bases not matched to a gene. CDR3 length equals 15 residues. Germline CDR1 is LNHDA and CDR2 is SQIVND (reference sequence). Study processing details: Estimation of nucleated cell counts was performed using reference gene primer amplification. Assay used: immunoSEQ multiplex PCR; TCRdb lists only in-frame clones, some missing. V and J calls and clone size are those listed in that table; D and trimming were worked out from the DNA. The sample records under 150,000 clones, about four fifths being singletons. This TCR derives from a man aged 40-49 years with active or convalescent COVID-19. The sequencing sample was made of peripheral blood. The chain links TRBV19 to TRBJ2-2, with 11 bases that match TRBD1. CDR3 loop: CASSKGTGGTGELFF. CDR3 nucleotides: TGTGCCAGTAGTAAAGGGACAGGGGGTACCGGGGAGCTGTTTTTT.